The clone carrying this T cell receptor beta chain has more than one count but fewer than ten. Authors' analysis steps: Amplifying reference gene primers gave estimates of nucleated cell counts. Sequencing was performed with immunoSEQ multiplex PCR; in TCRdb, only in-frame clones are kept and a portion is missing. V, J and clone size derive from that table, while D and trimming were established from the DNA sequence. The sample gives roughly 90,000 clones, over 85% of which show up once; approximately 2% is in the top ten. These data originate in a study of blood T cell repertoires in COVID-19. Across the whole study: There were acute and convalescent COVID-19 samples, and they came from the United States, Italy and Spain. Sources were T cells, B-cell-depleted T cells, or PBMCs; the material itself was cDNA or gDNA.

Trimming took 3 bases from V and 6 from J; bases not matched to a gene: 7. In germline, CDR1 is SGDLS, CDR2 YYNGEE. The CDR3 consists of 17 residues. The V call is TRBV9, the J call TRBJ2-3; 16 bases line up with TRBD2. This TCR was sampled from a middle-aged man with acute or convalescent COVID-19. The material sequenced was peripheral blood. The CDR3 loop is CASSDGTSGRALDTQYF. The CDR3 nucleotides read TGTGCCAGCAGCGATGGGACTAGCGGGAGGGCCTTGGATACGCAGTATTTT.